The 30 T cell receptor beta chains in this list originate from one sample, sequenced in a study of T cells after posttransplantation cyclophosphamide. TCRdb's table, derived via immunoSEQ multiplex PCR, lists solely in-frame clones and lacks some. The table lists just over 65,000 clones, 80% to 95% of them singletons, with roughly 2.9% in the top ten. Input material: PBMCs. The source of these receptors is a woman aged 25 to 39 in good health and a related stem cell transplant donor.

The V gene is TRBV11-1, the J gene TRBJ1-6; TRBD1 matches at 10 bases. The V gene's germline CDR1 is SGHAT and CDR2 FQDESV (reference sequence). The CDR3 covers 17 residues. V gave up 4 bases and J gave up 5 bases; unmatched junction bases: 8. CDR3: CASSYRDRGRNNSPLHF. Written as DNA, the CDR3 is TGTGCCAGCAGCTACCGGGACAGGGGTAGAAATAATTCACCCCTCCACTTT.

This rearrangement joins TRBV2 to TRBJ2-1; TRBD1 aligns across 12 bases. V was pared by 6 bases and J by 6 bases, with 6 bases of the junction left unmatched. This CDR3 region has 15 residues. Germline V lookup: CDR1 SNHLY, CDR2 FYNNEI. This CDR3 reads CASSGGTGGVNEQFF. CDR3 sequence (DNA): TGTGCCAGCAGCGGCGGGACAGGGGGCGTCAATGAGCAGTTCTTC.

This clone has more than one count but fewer than ten. The rearrangement uses TRBV5-1 and TRBJ2-7; 7 positions agree with TRBD1. CDR1 and CDR2 from the germline V gene are SGHRS and YFSETQ. CDR3 size: 16 residues. V was clipped by 6 bases and J by 5 bases; unmatched bases: 17. CDR3 sequence reads: CASTFLDSLQGDEQYF. CDR3 in DNA: TGCGCCAGCACCTTTTTGGACAGCCTCCAGGGGGACGAGCAGTACTTC. The full variable domain, in which reference TRBV5-1 and TRBJ2-7 provide the parts outside the CDR3, is KAGVTQTPRYLIKTRGQQVTLSCSPISGHRSVSWYQQTPGQGLQFLFEYFSETQRNKGNFPGRFSGRQFSNSRSEMNVSTLELGDSALYLCASTFLDSLQGDEQYFGPGTRLTVT.

The chain has TRBV5-6 and TRBJ2-7; D is perhaps TRBD2 (7 bases). The CDR3 runs to 14 residues. Germline CDR1 reads SGHDT; CDR2 reads YYEEEE. V dropped 4 bases and J dropped 2 bases, with 13 bases sitting between them. CDR3 sequence reads: CASSRGAGAYEQYF. For the CDR3, the DNA is TGTGCCAGCAGCCGGGGGGCCGGCGCCTACGAGCAGTACTTC.

The rearrangement joins TRBV4-2 to TRBJ2-4; D uncertain. The CDR3 sequence is 13 residues long. V lost 3 bases and J lost 2, with 5 bases in between. Germline lookup yields CDR1 LGHNA and CDR2 YNFKEQ. This chain's CDR3 is CASSQGTKNIQYF. In DNA form, the CDR3 reads TGTGCCAGCAGCCAGGGAACCAAAAACATTCAGTACTTC.

V gene TRBV15 combines with J gene TRBJ1-2, with a possible D match to TRBD1 (5 bases). The CDR3 loop spans 16 amino acids. V shed 2 bases and J shed 4 bases, with 17 bases lying between them. Germline-derived CDR1 and CDR2 are LNHNV and YYDKDF (reference sequence). The CDR3 bases are TGTGCCACCAGCAGACTGGCTCCGACCCAGGGCTATGGCTACACCTTC. This encodes CATSRLAPTQGYGYTF.

The rearrangement uses TRBV30 and TRBJ1-1; no reliable D call. Trimming removed 0 bases at V and 6 bases at J, with 11 bases between. The CDR3 loop spans 13 amino acids. Germline V lookup: CDR1 GTSNPN, CDR2 SVGIG (reference sequence). The CDR3 DNA follows: TGTGCCTGGAGTGTTGGGATTCCGGCTGAAGCTTTCTTT. The encoded protein is CAWSVGIPAEAFF.

On this clone itself: One end of the junction fails to match germline, which may point to a read error. The V and J genes are TRBV13 and TRBJ2-2; D gene uncertain. Germline CDR1 PRHDT, CDR2 FYEKMQ (reference sequence). The CDR3 extends over 14 amino acids. This CDR3 is CVSRSTTNTGELFF. In DNA, the CDR3 is TGTGTCAGCAGATCTACGACTAACACCGGGGAGCTGTTTTTT.

The CDR3 DNA reads as TGTGCCAGCAGCTCCGTTAGAACTAGCCCGACCGGGGAGCTGTTTTTT. It yields the protein CASSSVRTSPTGELFF. J is TRBJ2-2 and V is TRBV7-9, with D possibly TRBD2 on 6 matching bases. Between the trimmed V and J ends, which lost 4 bases and 5 bases, there was a span of 17 bases. This CDR3 comprises 16 residues. CDR1 SEHNR and CDR2 FQNEAQ come from the germline V gene (reference sequence). The full variable domain, its missing parts supplied by reference TRBV7-9 and TRBJ2-2, is DTGVSQNPRHKITKRGQNVTFRCDPISEHNRLYWYRQTLGQGPEFLTYFQNEAQLEKSRLLSDRFSAERPKGSFSTLEIQRTEQGDSAMYLCASSSVRTSPTGELFFGEGSRLTVL.

The rearrangement joins TRBV19 to TRBJ1-6, with D unclear. V gave up 7 bases and J gave up 7 bases, with 14 bases separating them. The CDR3 is made up of 14 amino acids. CDR1 LNHDA and CDR2 SQIVND come from the germline V gene (reference sequence). The CDR3 bases are TGTGCCAGTACCGTGGGAGGGCGCAATTCACCCCTCCACTTT. Protein product: CASTVGGRNSPLHF.

This rearrangement joins TRBV19 to TRBJ2-7; 7 positions agree with TRBD1. V shed 10 bases, J shed 0 bases, and the junction held 12 bases outside the gene matches. Germline CDR1 is LNHDA and CDR2 is SQIVND (reference sequence). CDR3 size: 15 residues. This chain's CDR3 is CATKPADRSSYEQYF. As DNA, the CDR3 is TGTGCCACCAAACCCGCGGACAGGAGCTCCTACGAGCAGTACTTC.

The V call is TRBV18, the J call TRBJ2-5; D remains ambiguous. The CDR3 sequence is 13 residues long. Germline lookup yields CDR1 KGHSH and CDR2 LQKENI. Deletions cut 6 bases from V and 5 bases from J, with 13 bases between. The CDR3 DNA follows: TGTGCCAGCTCGGCTACATTGGGGGAGACCCAGTACTTC. It yields the protein CASSATLGETQYF. Combining the CDR3 with reference TRBV18 and TRBJ2-5 gives the whole variable domain NAGVMQNPRHLVRRRGQEARLRCSPMKGHSHVYWYRQLPEEGLKFMVYLQKENIIDESGMPKERFSAEFPKEGPSILRIQQVVRGDSAAYFCASSATLGETQYFGPGTRLLVL.

A single count supports this clone. The V gene is TRBV10-3, the J gene TRBJ2-3; D is ambiguous. V was clipped by 2 bases and J by 2 bases, with 11 bases between them. The germline V gene encodes CDR1 ENHRY and CDR2 SYGVKD. There are 15 residues in the CDR3. In DNA, the CDR3 is TGTGCCATCAGTGAGGGGCGAATCTCCACAGATACGCAGTATTTT. It yields the protein CAISEGRISTDTQYF.

This rearrangement joins TRBV7-3 to TRBJ2-7; 9 bases line up with TRBD2. The CDR3 runs 15 residues. V trimming: 5 bases; J trimming: 2 bases; junction bases outside the gene matches: 7. CDR1 and CDR2 from the germline V gene are SGHTA and FQGTGA. The CDR3 DNA is TGTGCCAGCAGCGTCCGCGGGGGGGGGCCCTACGAGCAGTACTTC. This gives the protein CASSVRGGGPYEQYF.

This clone was seen only once. The V and J genes are TRBV19 and TRBJ1-6, with a tentative D call TRBD1 (5 bases). The length of the CDR3 is 15 residues. Per germline, CDR1 LNHDA and CDR2 SQIVND (reference sequence). Deletions cut 0 bases from V and 6 bases from J, with 9 bases between. The CDR3 spells CASSIDRDPNSPLHF. DNA of the CDR3: TGTGCCAGTAGTATAGATCGGGACCCTAATTCACCCCTCCACTTT.

The rearrangement joins TRBV19 to TRBJ1-2, with D hard to call. The germline CDR1 and CDR2 sequences are LNHDA and SQIVND (reference sequence). The CDR3 spans 11 residues. V lost 3 bases and J 9 bases, leaving 8 bases between the germline ends. The CDR3 sequence is CASSIRRSYTF. The CDR3 DNA sequence: TGTGCCAGTAGTATCAGGCGAAGCTACACCTTC.

This sequence joins TRBV9 and TRBJ2-7; D remains ambiguous. Trimming left V 0 bases short and J 0 bases short, with 7 bases between. Per the germline V gene, CDR1 is SGDLS and CDR2 is YYNGEE. This CDR3 region has 14 residues. Here the CDR3 DNA reads TGTGCCAGCAGCGTAGACGGCAACTCCTACGAGCAGTACTTC. It is translated as CASSVDGNSYEQYF.

The chain couples TRBV19 to TRBJ2-7; maybe TRBD1 (5 bases). Per germline, CDR1 LNHDA and CDR2 SQIVND (reference sequence). The CDR3 length is 13 residues. With 5 bases removed from V and 6 bases from J, the gap between germline ends came to 14 bases. CDR3 nucleotide sequence: TGTGCCAGTAGTGCAGATCAGGGTGGCGAGCAGTACTTC. Translating gives CASSADQGGEQYF.

The J gene is TRBJ2-3, the V gene TRBV4-3, with D tentatively TRBD2 (6 bases). The CDR3 sequence is 15 residues long. Germline V gene sequence: CDR1 LGHNA, CDR2 YSLEER. V lost 0 bases to trimming and J lost 5 bases, with 12 bases between them. Written as DNA, the CDR3 is TGCGCCAGCAGCCAAGAACGGCGGGGCTTAGATACGCAGTATTTT. Amino acid sequence: CASSQERRGLDTQYF.

The chain links TRBV5-1 to TRBJ2-5; 8 nucleotides agree with TRBD1. The J call may be faulty, since TRBJ2-7 better matches the DNA end. The CDR3 covers 16 residues. Looked up from germline, CDR1 is SGHRS and CDR2 is YFSETQ. This CDR3 is CASSKDTGGSSYEQYF. The CDR3 DNA is TGCGCCAGCAGCAAAGACACAGGGGGGTCGTCCTACGAGCAGTACTTC.

J is TRBJ1-1 and V is TRBV11-3; D ambiguous. From germline, CDR1 is SGHNT and CDR2 YENEEA. CDR3 length: 13 amino acids. The V end lost 1 base, the J end lost 10 bases, and 13 bases lay between the germline ends. DNA of the CDR3: TGTGCCAGCAGCTTAGGAACAGCGAGCCGAGCTTTCTTT. As protein: CASSLGTASRAFF.

This chain links TRBV4-1 with TRBJ1-5; 7 bases are shared with TRBD1. This CDR3 contains 15 residues. Germline V gene sequence: CDR1 MGHRA, CDR2 YSYEKL. The junction had 7 bases not matched to a gene; V was cut back by 1 base and J by 7 bases. The CDR3 sequence: CASSQGLTGRQPQHF. The CDR3 nucleotides are TGCGCCAGCAGCCAAGGGTTGACAGGGAGGCAGCCCCAGCATTTT.

The CDR3 bases are TGTGCCAGCAGCAAAGCGGAGGCGGCTCCGAGGCACAATGAGCAGTTCTTC. It codes for CASSKAEAAPRHNEQFF. This rearrangement joins TRBV21-1 to TRBJ2-1; TRBD2, the D gene given by the table, was not confirmed from the DNA. TRBV21-1 is a documented pseudogene. This CDR3 comprises 17 residues.

In DNA form, the CDR3 reads TGTGCCAGCAGTGACGACCTCCTGTGGGGCAATGAGCAGTTCTTC. Protein sequence: CASSDDLLWGNEQFF. The rearrangement uses TRBV2 and TRBJ2-1; D uncertain. The V end lost 3 bases, the J end lost 6 bases, and 15 bases lay between the germline ends. Germline V CDR1 and CDR2: SNHLY, FYNNEI. The length of the CDR3 is 15 residues. Combining the CDR3 with reference TRBV2 and TRBJ2-1 gives the whole variable domain EPEVTQTPSHQVTQMGQEVILRCVPISNHLYFYWYRQILGQKVEFLVSFYNNEISEKSEIFDDQFSVERPDGSNFTLKIRSTKLEDSAMYFCASSDDLLWGNEQFFGPGTRLTVL.

The chain carries TRBV5-4 and TRBJ1-2; TRBD1 matches 9 bases. The CDR3 contains 14 residues. Germline CDR1 is SGHNT and CDR2 is YYREEE (reference sequence). V lost 4 bases to trimming and J lost 2 bases; unmatched junction nucleotides: 3. CDR3 bases: TGTGCCAGCAGCGGGACAGGGACCAACTATGGCTACACCTTC. Protein: CASSGTGTNYGYTF.

This chain joins TRBV14 and TRBJ2-7; D is undetermined. The germline V and J ends were trimmed by 1 base and 2 bases, with 9 bases remaining between them. CDR3 length: 14 residues. CDR1 and CDR2 (germline): SGHDN, FVKESK. CDR3 sequence reads: CASSQAGYTYEQYF. The DNA for the CDR3 is TGTGCCAGCAGCCAAGCGGGTTATACCTACGAGCAGTACTTC.

The rearrangement joins TRBV30 to TRBJ2-7, with unresolved D. Trimming cost V 1 base and J 6 bases, with 7 bases left between them. CDR1 and CDR2 from the germline V gene are GTSNPN and SVGIG (reference sequence). The CDR3 runs 11 residues. This CDR3 is CAWSGPREQYF. For the CDR3, the DNA is TGTGCCTGGAGTGGGCCCCGCGAGCAGTACTTC.

The V gene is TRBV5-6, the J gene TRBJ2-3; D is possibly TRBD1 (6 bases). The CDR3 runs 14 residues. Germline V lookup: CDR1 SGHDT, CDR2 YYEEEE. Between the trimmed V and J ends, which lost 3 bases and 1 base, there was a span of 9 bases. For the CDR3, the DNA is TGTGCCAGCAGCTGGGGACACCGCACAGATACGCAGTATTTT. Its protein product is CASSWGHRTDTQYF. The complete variable domain, with remaining parts taken from reference TRBV5-6 and TRBJ2-3, reads DAGVTQSPTHLIKTRGQQVTLRCSPKSGHDTVSWYQQALGQGPQFIFQYYEEEERQRGNFPDRFSGHQFPNYSSELNVNALLLGDSALYLCASSWGHRTDTQYFGPGTRLTVL.

The V gene is TRBV19, the J gene TRBJ1-1; D is possibly TRBD1 (5 bases). CDR3 length equals 13 residues. Germline CDR1 LNHDA, CDR2 SQIVND (reference sequence). V was pared by 4 bases and J by 0 bases, with 6 bases between. The CDR3 protein is CASSTTVNTEAFF. CDR3 DNA: TGTGCCAGTAGTACGACAGTGAACACTGAAGCTTTCTTT.

The CDR3 here is CASSEGRLALHF. The CDR3 DNA is TGTGCCAGCAGTGAAGGACGGCTGGCCCTCCACTTT. The chain employs TRBV25-1 and TRBJ1-6; D gene ambiguous. This CDR3 spans 12 amino acids. The germline V gene has CDR1 MGHDK and CDR2 SYGVNS. Trimming took 2 bases from V and 14 from J, leaving 10 bases between them.